The 31 T cell receptor beta chains reported below all come from one sample, sequenced in a study of shared clonotypes between healthy human individuals. The repertoire was sequenced with immunoSEQ multiplex PCR; TCRdb's copy has only in-frame clones and lacks some. The sample includes about 490,000 clones, about three quarters of them seen just once. Input material: PBMCs. These receptor sequences come from a woman in her thirties or forties in good health. Some clones in this sample may be carry-over from other donors' samples.

V gene TRBV30 combines with J gene TRBJ2-3, with D perhaps assigned TRBD1 or TRBD2 (7 bases each). This CDR3 contains 15 residues. The V gene's germline CDR1 is GTSNPN and CDR2 SVGIG (reference sequence). V was pared by 4 bases and J by 2 bases, with 16 bases between. The CDR3 DNA sequence: TGTGCCTGGAAGATTGCAGGGGGGGCCACAGATACGCAGTATTTT. This encodes CAWKIAGGATDTQYF. Together with reference TRBV30 and TRBJ2-3, the CDR3 gives the full variable domain: SQTIHQWPATLVQPVGSPLSLECTVEGTSNPNLYWYRQAAGRGLQLLFYSVGIGQISSEVPQNLSASRPQDRQFILSSKKLLLSDSGFYLCAWKIAGGATDTQYFGPGTRLTVL.

In its sample, this clone was seen many times. The chain is built from TRBV5-4 and TRBJ2-2; 10 bases agree with TRBD2. With V trimmed by 4 bases and J by 4 bases, 7 bases remained unmatched. Per germline, CDR1 SGHNT and CDR2 YYREEE (reference sequence). The CDR3 loop spans 16 amino acids. Written as DNA, the CDR3 is TGTGCCAGCAGCAACTTAGCGGGAGGTGGCACCGGGGAGCTGTTTTTT. Amino acids: CASSNLAGGGTGELFF.

The J gene is TRBJ1-1, the V gene TRBV5-1, with D unresolved. The CDR3 extends over 14 amino acids. V gave up 2 bases and J gave up 5 bases, with 13 bases separating them. Germline V gene lookup returns CDR1 SGHRS and CDR2 YFSETQ. The CDR3 sequence is CASSFGGRGTEAFF. The CDR3 region has the DNA TGCGCCAGCAGCTTCGGAGGGCGAGGGACTGAAGCTTTCTTT.

J is TRBJ2-7 and V is TRBV6-1; TRBD1 agrees at 7 bases. Looked up from germline, CDR1 is MNHNS and CDR2 is SASEGT. The V gene end was trimmed by 5 bases and the J gene end by 1 base; junction bases not matched to a gene: 5. The CDR3 has 14 residues. CDR3 DNA sequence: TGTGCCAGCAGTAAAGGGGGCTCGTCCTACGAGCAGTACTTC. This gives the protein CASSKGGSSYEQYF.

In the case of this clone: The same CDR3 also results from other DNA sequences found in this sample. This sequence joins TRBV4-1 and TRBJ2-5, with 10 bases aligning to TRBD2. The CDR3 has 16 residues. Unmatched junction bases numbered 5, after V lost 2 bases and J lost 2 bases. The germline V gene encodes CDR1 MGHRA and CDR2 YSYEKL. CDR3: CASSQYWTSGQETQYF. The CDR3 DNA reads as TGCGCCAGCAGCCAATATTGGACTAGCGGACAAGAGACCCAGTACTTC.

A remark on this clone: One end of the junction varies from germline; a read error may be responsible. The chain employs TRBV19 and TRBJ2-5; either TRBD1 or TRBD2 may supply D (6 bases each). Germline V gene data show CDR1 as LNHDA and CDR2 as SQIVND (reference sequence). The CDR3 is 14 residues long. Here the CDR3 reads CASKIGGEVEIQYF. CDR3 nucleotides: TGTGCCAGTAAAATCGGGGGCGAGGTAGAGATCCAGTACTTC. The entire variable domain, with the rest obtained from reference TRBV19 and TRBJ2-5, is as follows: DGGITQSPKYLFRKEGQNVTLSCEQNLNHDAMYWYRQDPGQGLRLIYYSQIVNDFQKGDIAEGYSVSREKKESFPLTVTSAQKNPTAFYLCASKIGGEVEIQYFGPGTRLLVL.

The chain recombines TRBV28 with TRBJ2-1; D uncertain. This CDR3 contains 14 residues. Germline CDR1 MDHEN, CDR2 SYDVKM. Trimming took off 4 bases at V and 9 bases at J, with 16 bases between the two ends. The CDR3 DNA is TGTGCCAGCAGTTCCCCATCGGGTAGTTTTGAGCAGTTCTTC. Translation gives CASSSPSGSFEQFF. The full variable domain, its missing parts supplied by reference TRBV28 and TRBJ2-1, is DVKVTQSSRYLVKRTGEKVFLECVQDMDHENMFWYRQDPGLGLRLIYFSYDVKMKEKGDIPEGYSVSREKKERFSLILESASTNQTSMYLCASSSPSGSFEQFFGPGTRLTVL.

The chain joins TRBV18 to TRBJ2-5; 14 bases are a match to TRBD2. The germline gives CDR1 KGHSH, CDR2 LQKENI. Trimming removed 5 bases from V and 2 bases from J; junction bases left unmatched: 4. This CDR3 contains 16 residues. In DNA form, the CDR3 reads TGTGCCAGCTCAGCCCGACTAGCGGGAGGGCAAGAGACCCAGTACTTC. The encoded protein is CASSARLAGGQETQYF.

The rearrangement links TRBV28 to TRBJ1-2, with a possible D match to TRBD1 (6 bases). The CDR3 consists of 16 residues. V dropped 3 bases and J dropped 8 bases, with 22 bases sitting between them. Germline V lookup: CDR1 MDHEN, CDR2 SYDVKM. The CDR3 sequence: CASSFNRWGGTEGYTF. CDR3 DNA sequence: TGTGCCAGCAGTTTTAATCGCTGGGGGGGCACTGAAGGCTACACCTTC.

The chain's CDR3 is CASSPLRGGRNYGYTF. DNA for the CDR3: TGTGCCAGTAGTCCCCTACGGGGAGGCAGGAATTACGGCTACACCTTC. V usage is TRBV19 and J usage is TRBJ1-2, with no clear D. This CDR3 contains 16 residues. Germline CDR1 is LNHDA and CDR2 is SQIVND (reference sequence). V lost 5 bases and J lost 8, with 24 bases in between.

V and J are TRBV2 and TRBJ2-7; D is possibly TRBD2 (5 bases). Per germline, CDR1 SNHLY and CDR2 FYNNEI. Between the trimmed V and J ends, which lost 1 base and 4 bases, there was a span of 11 bases. This CDR3 is built from 14 residues. The CDR3 loop is CASSEDAGPYEQYF. CDR3 nucleotides: TGTGCCAGCAGTGAAGATGCGGGCCCTTACGAGCAGTACTTC. The entire variable domain, with the rest obtained from reference TRBV2 and TRBJ2-7, is as follows: EPEVTQTPSHQVTQMGQEVILRCVPISNHLYFYWYRQILGQKVEFLVSFYNNEISEKSEIFDDQFSVERPDGSNFTLKIRSTKLEDSAMYFCASSEDAGPYEQYFGPGTRLTVT.

V and J are TRBV7-8 and TRBJ2-7; D not certain. The CDR3 length is 13 residues. Between the trimmed V and J ends, which lost 5 bases and 6 bases, there was a span of 14 bases. Per germline, CDR1 SGHVS and CDR2 FQNEAQ. The CDR3 loop is CASSPRTDLEQYF. CDR3 DNA: TGTGCCAGCAGCCCAAGGACGGACCTCGAGCAGTACTTC.

The chain couples TRBV28 to TRBJ1-1; D is ambiguous. V was shortened by 7 bases and J by 1 base, with 10 bases between the two germline ends. The CDR3 consists of 13 residues. Germline CDR1 reads MDHEN; CDR2 reads SYDVKM. The DNA of the CDR3 is TGTGCCAGCACAACAGCCACGAACACTGAAGCTTTCTTT. Protein sequence: CASTTATNTEAFF. The full variable domain, with the rest looked up from reference TRBV28 and TRBJ1-1, is DVKVTQSSRYLVKRTGEKVFLECVQDMDHENMFWYRQDPGLGLRLIYFSYDVKMKEKGDIPEGYSVSREKKERFSLILESASTNQTSMYLCASTTATNTEAFFGQGTRLTVV.

Worth noting for this clone: At one of its ends the junction is not consistent with the germline gene, which may arise from a read error. The chain carries TRBV28 and TRBJ1-1; perhaps TRBD1 as D (6 bases). This CDR3 contains 15 residues. Germline-derived CDR1 and CDR2 are MDHEN and SYDVKM. The CDR3, as DNA: TGTGCCAGCGGTTTAGGGGGGGCCTGGAACACTGAAGCTTTCTTT. Amino acids: CASGLGGAWNTEAFF.

The chain has TRBV29-1 and TRBJ2-1, with 10 bases matching TRBD2. Germline assignment: CDR1 SQVTM and CDR2 ANQGSEA. Germline trimming cut 3 bases from V and 3 bases from J; bases unmatched to any gene: 5. The CDR3 runs 15 residues. The CDR3 reads CSVDGAGGVYNEQFF. The CDR3 DNA reads TGCAGCGTTGATGGAGCGGGGGGGGTCTACAATGAGCAGTTCTTC.

The chain couples TRBV2 to TRBJ1-4, with 10 positions matching TRBD1. Germline trimming cut 10 bases from V and 6 bases from J; bases unmatched to any gene: 8. Germline V gene sequence: CDR1 SNHLY, CDR2 FYNNEI. This CDR3 region has 14 residues. The CDR3 DNA reads TGTGCCACGAGCCGGGACAGGGGTTATGAAAAACTGTTTTTT. Protein: CATSRDRGYEKLFF.

The chain is built from TRBV18 and TRBJ1-1, with a possible D match to TRBD1 (5 bases). Trimming took 1 base from V and 2 from J, leaving 14 bases between them. This CDR3 contains 16 residues. The V gene's germline CDR1 is KGHSH and CDR2 LQKENI. Here the CDR3 DNA reads TGTGCCAGCTCACCACAAGGGGCAGGATCTAACACTGAAGCTTTCTTT. This translates into CASSPQGAGSNTEAFF.

This chain uses TRBV5-4 with TRBJ2-1; D gene ambiguous. CDR1 is SGHNT and CDR2 is YYREEE in the germline V gene (reference sequence). This CDR3 region has 14 residues. The V and J ends lost 10 bases and 0 bases respectively, with 14 bases between them. CDR3 protein: CAAASGISYNEQFF. The DNA for the CDR3 is TGTGCCGCAGCCTCTGGAATCTCCTACAATGAGCAGTTCTTC.

The chain links TRBV18 to TRBJ1-1; no firm D call. The germline V gene encodes CDR1 KGHSH and CDR2 LQKENI. The V end lost 3 bases, the J end lost 2 bases, and 7 bases lay between the germline ends. This CDR3 spans 13 amino acids. CDR3 residues: CASSPQKNTEAFF. CDR3 in DNA: TGTGCCAGCTCACCCCAGAAAAACACTGAAGCTTTCTTT.

The CDR3 nucleotides are TGTGCCAGCTCACCACTTTCCCGTGGCGATAATTCACCCCTCCACTTT. This gives the protein CASSPLSRGDNSPLHF. This chain connects TRBV18 to TRBJ1-6; D is ambiguous. Trimming pared 1 base from V and 5 bases from J, leaving 12 bases between. CDR1 and CDR2 from the germline V gene are KGHSH and LQKENI. CDR3 size: 16 residues.

This clone was detected only once. The chain joins TRBV7-9 to TRBJ1-1; tentative D call: TRBD1 (6 bases). The ends were cut back, 5 bases at V and 10 bases at J, with 11 bases in the middle. Germline V gene data show CDR1 as SEHNR and CDR2 as FQNEAQ (reference sequence). The CDR3 spans 11 residues. The CDR3 protein is CASSTQGTAFF. The CDR3 bases are TGTGCCAGCAGCACACAGGGAACAGCTTTCTTT.

Details on this clone: With a much larger clone just one base away, this may be a read error. The V and J genes are TRBV7-2 and TRBJ2-5, with 8 bases fitting TRBD2. The CDR3 runs to 15 residues. The germline CDR1 and CDR2 sequences are SGHTA and FQGNSA. V trimming: 0 bases; J trimming: 6 bases; junction bases outside the gene matches: 6. CDR3 region: CASSLASGIGKTQYF. The CDR3 coding sequence is TGTGCCAGCAGCTTAGCTAGCGGGATCGGGAAGACCCAGTACTTC.

This clone was counted once. This CDR3 is CASSLRRTSVNEQFF. The CDR3 DNA sequence: TGTGCCAGCAGCCTCCGACGGACTAGCGTGAATGAGCAGTTCTTC. This sequence joins TRBV7-8 and TRBJ2-1; 9 bases are a match to TRBD2. The CDR3 has 15 amino acids. Germline V lookup: CDR1 SGHVS, CDR2 FQNEAQ. The J segment lost 7 bases and the V segment lost 5 bases, leaving 9 bases of the junction unmatched.

This clone was seen a handful of times. V and J are TRBV5-1 and TRBJ2-2; TRBD2 aligns across 9 bases. Trimming at V came to 0 bases and at J to 4 bases, leaving 4 bases not matched to a gene. From germline, CDR1 is SGHRS and CDR2 YFSETQ. The CDR3 is 16 residues long. CDR3 coding DNA: TGCGCCAGCAGCTTGGTAGCGGGAGATAGCACCGGGGAGCTGTTTTTT. It translates to CASSLVAGDSTGELFF. The full variable domain, in which reference TRBV5-1 and TRBJ2-2 provide the parts outside the CDR3, is KAGVTQTPRYLIKTRGQQVTLSCSPISGHRSVSWYQQTPGQGLQFLFEYFSETQRNKGNFPGRFSGRQFSNSRSEMNVSTLELGDSALYLCASSLVAGDSTGELFFGEGSRLTVL.

A remark on this clone: Given a much more abundant clone one base away, this may be a read error. The genes are TRBV4-1 and TRBJ2-7; D call uncertain. Germline V gene sequence: CDR1 MGHRA, CDR2 YSYEKL. V was clipped by 4 bases and J by 0 bases, with 19 bases between them. This CDR3 has 17 residues. DNA of the CDR3: TGCGCCAGCAGCCGAGAGTTCGAGACTCGTCCCTCCTACGAGCAGTACTTC. This gives the protein CASSREFETRPSYEQYF.

The chain combines TRBV27 with TRBJ2-1; TRBD2 matches at 8 bases. V dropped 4 bases and J dropped 9; count of bases not matched to a gene: 11. CDR3 length equals 15 residues. CDR1 is MNHEY, CDR2 SMNVEV, per germline (reference sequence). For the CDR3, the DNA is TGTGCCAGCAGTTCCCCCGCGGGCGGGAGGACTGAGCAGTTCTTC. Amino acids: CASSSPAGGRTEQFF.

This clone was seen just once. The chain combines TRBV7-9 with TRBJ2-2; D uncertain. The germline gives CDR1 SEHNR, CDR2 FQNEAQ (reference sequence). The CDR3 is made up of 16 amino acids. Trimming stripped 6 bases from V and 1 base from J, with 15 bases between. CDR3 residues: CASSDSRRRNTGELFF. The CDR3 DNA sequence: TGTGCCAGCAGTGATTCCAGGCGAAGGAACACCGGGGAGCTGTTTTTT.

V usage is TRBV5-1 and J usage is TRBJ1-5; 7 nucleotides align to TRBD1. V shed 4 bases, J shed 6 bases, and the junction held 4 bases outside the gene matches. The CDR3 length is 13 residues. Germline assignment: CDR1 SGHRS and CDR2 YFSETQ. CDR3 DNA sequence: TGCGCCAGCAGCCTATCAGGGGGTCAGCCCCAGCATTTT. Amino acids: CASSLSGGQPQHF.

This chain links TRBV25-1 with TRBJ1-5, with a possible D match to TRBD1 (6 bases). The CDR3 runs to 16 residues. Germline loops: CDR1 MGHDK, CDR2 SYGVNS. Trimming took off 7 bases at V and 5 bases at J, with 21 bases between the two ends. Here the CDR3 DNA reads TGTGCCAGCAATCACGGGACAAACATCCCTCATCAGCCCCAGCATTTT. This encodes CASNHGTNIPHQPQHF.

A remark on this clone: A much larger clone lies a single base off, so this may be a read error. V and J are TRBV28 and TRBJ2-5; unclear D gene. This CDR3 is built from 11 residues. Germline assignment: CDR1 MDHEN and CDR2 SYDVKM. V lost 2 bases and J 2 bases, leaving 0 bases between the germline ends. The CDR3 DNA reads as TGTGCCAGCAGTTTACAAGAGACCCAGTACTTC. Amino acid sequence: CASSLQETQYF.

As regards this clone: Given a far larger clone just one base away, this is likely a sequencing read error. This sample also contains other DNA sequences that code for the same CDR3. This sequence joins TRBV30 and TRBJ1-1; the D is unclear. The CDR3 runs to 12 residues. Germline loops: CDR1 GTSNPN, CDR2 SVGIG (reference sequence). V gave up 5 bases and J gave up 4 bases, with 11 bases separating them. The DNA for the CDR3 is TGTGCCTGGTCCAGGCAGAGCACTGAAGCTTTCTTT. Its translation is CAWSRQSTEAFF.